These 32 T cell receptor beta chains were sequenced from one sample in a study of CD8 T cells in ankylosing spondylitis. One entry per CDR3 protein results from TCRdb running MiXCR on the 5' RACE reads. Of about 160,000 distinct CDR3 sequences detected, 15% to 20% appear once; the ten largest clones hold about 8.2%. Sequenced material: blood, either unsorted or a sorted T cell fraction (not recorded which). The receptors come from a male donor with ankylosing spondylitis or in good health (not recorded which).

This clonotype was counted many times. The rearrangement links TRBV5-1 to TRBJ2-7; 7 bases line up with TRBD1. This CDR3 spans 15 amino acids. V lost 1 base, J lost 2 bases, and 6 bases stayed unmatched. Germline V gives CDR1 SGHRS, CDR2 YFSETQ. In DNA, the CDR3 is TGCGCCAGCAGCTTGAATCGGGACAGCACCTACGAGCAGTACTTC. This codes for CASSLNRDSTYEQYF.

This clonotype was recorded many times. The rearrangement uses TRBV6-1 and TRBJ2-7, with D unclear. This CDR3 is built from 16 residues. Trimming left V 1 base short and J 0 bases short, with 13 bases between. In germline, CDR1 is MNHNS, CDR2 SASEGT. DNA of the CDR3: TGTGCCAGCAGTGAAGGCTCTCGGGTGAGCTCCTACGAGCAGTACTTC. It encodes CASSEGSRVSSYEQYF.

With regard to this clonotype: The junction and the germline gene differ at one end; a read error may be behind it. The chain recombines TRBV7-8 with TRBJ2-2; 7 bases agree with TRBD2. Germline V gene data show CDR1 as SGHVS and CDR2 as FQNEAQ. The CDR3 contains 18 residues. CDR3 amino acids: CASSFSPGTTANTVELFF. The CDR3 DNA is TGTGCCAGCAGCTTTTCCCCCGGGACTACCGCGAACACCGTGGAGCTGTTTTTT.

This clonotype appeared a few times. The rearrangement uses TRBV28 and TRBJ2-2; a possible D gene is TRBD2 (6 bases). Trimming stripped 6 bases from V and 4 bases from J, with 15 bases between. Per germline, CDR1 MDHEN and CDR2 SYDVKM. The CDR3 runs 15 residues. This CDR3 reads CASSLGGPVTGELFF. The CDR3 DNA follows: TGTGCCAGCAGCCTAGGAGGGCCAGTCACCGGGGAGCTGTTTTTT.

This clonotype was picked up many times. This rearrangement joins TRBV29-1 to TRBJ2-1; no definite D call. Trimming cost V 5 bases and J 12 bases, with 20 bases left between them. Germline CDR1 and CDR2: SQVTM and ANQGSEA. The CDR3 runs 13 residues. CDR3 sequence (DNA): TGCAGCGTTTATTGGGCCAGGAGTGGGTGGCAGTTCTTC. Translated: CSVYWARSGWQFF.

This clonotype was seen ten or more times. This chain uses TRBV7-3 with TRBJ2-5; possibly TRBD2 for D (6 bases). V gave up 5 bases and J gave up 7 bases, with 20 bases separating them. Germline V gene data show CDR1 as SGHTA and CDR2 as FQGTGA. The length of the CDR3 is 15 residues. CDR3 loop: CASSPGASDPGTQYF. In nucleotides, the CDR3 is TGTGCCAGCAGCCCTGGGGCTAGCGACCCAGGGACCCAGTACTTC.

This sequence joins TRBV2 and TRBJ2-2, with 10 bases fitting TRBD2. The CDR3 has 16 residues. With 1 base clipped from V and 1 base from J, the junction kept 0 bases outside the gene matches. Germline CDR1 is SNHLY and CDR2 is FYNNEI. This CDR3 is CASSEGTSGNTGELFF. Written as DNA, the CDR3 is TGTGCCAGCAGTGAAGGGACTAGCGGGAACACCGGGGAGCTGTTTTTT.

Only a few counts were recorded for this clonotype. This chain joins TRBV19 and TRBJ2-3; 9 bases line up with TRBD1. Trimming took 5 bases from V and 4 from J; bases not matched to a gene: 7. CDR1 LNHDA and CDR2 SQIVND come from the germline V gene (reference sequence). The CDR3 length is 15 residues. This CDR3 reads CASSGNRGQADTQYF. CDR3 in DNA: TGTGCCAGTAGTGGCAACAGGGGGCAAGCAGATACGCAGTATTTT.

The gene calls are TRBV10-3 and TRBJ2-1, with 7 nucleotides matching TRBD2. Germline lookup yields CDR1 ENHRY and CDR2 SYGVKD. V lost 4 bases and J lost 6; bases outside the gene matches: 9. The CDR3 is 15 residues long. CDR3 DNA sequence: TGTGCCATCAGTGTAGGCGCGGGAGTGGTCAATGAGCAGTTCTTC. The encoded protein is CAISVGAGVVNEQFF.

As for this clonotype: A much larger clone sits a single nucleotide away, making a read error possible. The chain employs TRBV5-1 and TRBJ2-3; tentative D call: TRBD2 (6 bases). CDR1 and CDR2 from the germline V gene are SGHRS and YFSETQ. The CDR3 is made up of 14 amino acids. This CDR3 reads CVSSFGGDADTQYF. The CDR3 DNA follows: TGCGTCAGCAGCTTTGGAGGGGACGCAGATACGCAGTATTTT.

This clonotype was seen more than once but under ten times. This chain uses TRBV5-1 with TRBJ2-3, with 10 nucleotides matching TRBD2. J lost 6 bases, V lost 9 bases, and 13 bases had no gene match. This CDR3 comprises 15 residues. CDR1 is SGHRS and CDR2 is YFSETQ in the germline V gene. The CDR3 sequence is CATTAGGPSRDTQYF. The DNA of the CDR3 is TGCGCCACCACAGCGGGAGGGCCTTCGCGGGATACGCAGTATTTT. Drawing the rest from reference TRBV5-1 and TRBJ2-3, the complete variable domain is KAGVTQTPRYLIKTRGQQVTLSCSPISGHRSVSWYQQTPGQGLQFLFEYFSETQRNKGNFPGRFSGRQFSNSRSEMNVSTLELGDSALYLCATTAGGPSRDTQYFGPGTRLTVL.

This clonotype appeared a few times. The chain recombines TRBV29-1 with TRBJ2-2; 9 nucleotides line up with TRBD1. With 3 bases clipped from V and 5 bases from J, the junction kept 4 bases outside the gene matches. The CDR3 is made up of 14 amino acids. The germline V gene encodes CDR1 SQVTM and CDR2 ANQGSEA. DNA of the CDR3: TGCAGCGTTGACTCTGGGACAGGGACCGGGGAGCTGTTTTTT. Its translation is CSVDSGTGTGELFF.

This clonotype was observed many times. V usage is TRBV11-2 and J usage is TRBJ2-7; D gene unclear. Germline V gene data show CDR1 as SGHAT and CDR2 as FQNNGV. The CDR3 has 14 residues. V was pared by 1 base and J by 10 bases, with 17 bases between. The CDR3 DNA reads as TGTGCCAGCAGCTTAGTTCTCCCGGACGGGCCTCAGTACTTC. Protein sequence: CASSLVLPDGPQYF.

The table lists this clonotype with a few counts. This chain joins TRBV6-2 or TRBV6-3 and TRBJ2-2; a weak D match, TRBD1 (6 bases). Germline CDR1 is MNHEY and CDR2 is SVGEGT. Between the trimmed V and J ends, which lost 6 bases and 7 bases, there was a span of 15 bases. This CDR3 is built from 14 residues. The CDR3 reads CASRTQGHGGELFF. The CDR3 DNA follows: TGTGCCAGCAGAACTCAGGGGCATGGCGGGGAGCTGTTTTTT.

This clonotype was observed at least ten times. V and J are TRBV7-3 and TRBJ2-7; tentatively, D is TRBD1 (5 bases). The CDR3 is 14 residues long. V dropped 4 bases and J dropped 1 base, with 11 bases sitting between them. Germline V CDR1 and CDR2: SGHTA, FQGTGA. CDR3 loop: CASSWGSGSYEQYF. The CDR3 nucleotides read TGTGCCAGCAGCTGGGGCTCAGGGTCCTACGAGCAGTACTTC.

This clonotype showed up just a few times. The rearrangement links TRBV7-8 to TRBJ2-3; no firm D call. The germline V gene has CDR1 SGHVS and CDR2 FQNEAQ. V lost 5 bases to trimming and J lost 4 bases, with 13 bases between them. This CDR3 region has 14 residues. The DNA of the CDR3 is TGTGCCAGCAGCCCCATCGGGCCTGCAGATACGCAGTATTTT. Amino acid sequence: CASSPIGPADTQYF.

There are many counts of this clonotype. The CDR3 spells CASSTTGSEETQYF. The CDR3 region has the DNA TGCGCCAGCAGCACGACAGGGTCTGAAGAGACCCAGTACTTC. J is TRBJ2-5 and V is TRBV5-1, with TRBD1 matching over 7 bases. The length of the CDR3 is 14 residues. Germline V gene lookup returns CDR1 SGHRS and CDR2 YFSETQ. Trimming at V came to 4 bases and at J to 3 bases, leaving 6 bases not matched to a gene.

CDR3 region: CASSLGRADTQYF. CDR3 coding DNA: TGTGCCAGCAGCTTAGGTCGGGCGGATACGCAGTATTTT. This chain connects TRBV7-2 to TRBJ2-3, with unresolved D. Trimming shortened V by 1 base and J by 6 bases, and 8 bases separated the two germline ends. The CDR3 has 13 amino acids. Germline values: CDR1 SGHTA, CDR2 FQGNSA.

This clonotype was seen many times. V usage is TRBV10-3 and J usage is TRBJ2-2, with D perhaps matching TRBD1 (5 bases). The CDR3 consists of 14 residues. Between the trimmed V and J ends, which lost 6 bases and 6 bases, there was a span of 14 bases. Looked up from germline, CDR1 is ENHRY and CDR2 is SYGVKD. CDR3 sequence: CAISPQAGSGELFF. The CDR3 DNA reads as TGTGCCATCAGCCCCCAGGCAGGGTCCGGGGAGCTGTTTTTT.

This clonotype was recorded at least ten times. V usage is TRBV28 and J usage is TRBJ2-2, with D unclear. Looked up from germline, CDR1 is MDHEN and CDR2 is SYDVKM. V lost 5 bases to trimming and J lost 0 bases, with 10 bases between them. The CDR3 spans 15 residues. CDR3 in amino acids: CASSRERANTGELFF. The CDR3 coding sequence is TGTGCCAGCAGTCGTGAAAGAGCGAACACCGGGGAGCTGTTTTTT.

Ten or more counts support this clonotype. The V call is TRBV12-5, the J call TRBJ2-2; 13 bases agree with TRBD2. In germline, CDR1 is LGHNT, CDR2 FRNRAP. Trimming removed 3 bases from V and 7 bases from J; junction bases left unmatched: 8. The CDR3 runs 17 residues. For the CDR3, the DNA is TGTGCTAGTGGTTTTTTCTCGGGGACTAGCGGGAACGGGGAGCTGTTTTTT. Translated: CASGFFSGTSGNGELFF.

This clonotype was counted at least ten times. The chain is built from TRBV20-1 and TRBJ2-7; D gene ambiguous. V lost 3 bases and J 5 bases, leaving 14 bases between the germline ends. This CDR3 is 13 amino acids long. Germline V CDR1 and CDR2: DFQATT, SNEGSKA (reference sequence). The CDR3 is CSASLFAPNEQYF. The CDR3 nucleotides are TGCAGTGCTAGTCTTTTTGCACCTAACGAGCAGTACTTC.

This clonotype was detected only once. The V call is TRBV5-5, the J call TRBJ2-2; 9 bases line up with TRBD2. The CDR3 is 17 amino acids. The V and J ends lost 0 bases and 2 bases, in that order; junction bases with no gene match: 5. CDR1 SGHKS and CDR2 YYEKEE come from the germline V gene (reference sequence). The CDR3 bases are TGTGCCAGCAGCTTGGTACCTAGCGGGACCAACACCGGGGAGCTGTTTTTT. Translating it yields CASSLVPSGTNTGELFF.

This clonotype was detected only once. CDR3 coding DNA: TGTGCCACCAGTGCGGGAGGCCTATTCCCAGATACGCAGTATTTT. Amino acids: CATSAGGLFPDTQYF. The V and J genes are TRBV24-1 and TRBJ2-3; 7 bases fit TRBD2. Germline V gene data show CDR1 as KGHDR and CDR2 as SFDVKD. Germline trimming cut 5 bases from V and 4 bases from J; bases unmatched to any gene: 8. CDR3 length equals 15 residues.

Many counts were recorded for this clonotype. The chain carries TRBV7-9 and TRBJ1-1; D gene ambiguous. Germline V gives CDR1 SEHNR, CDR2 FQNEAQ (reference sequence). The CDR3 is made up of 13 amino acids. Trimming removed 2 bases from V and 3 bases from J, with 7 bases in between. The CDR3 sequence is CASSLIGDTEAFF. As DNA, the CDR3 is TGTGCCAGCAGCTTAATTGGCGACACTGAAGCTTTCTTT.

This clonotype was seen many times. The V call is TRBV20-1, the J call TRBJ1-1; D may be TRBD1 (5 bases). The ends were cut back, 5 bases at V and 6 bases at J, with 13 bases in the middle. This CDR3 is built from 12 residues. Germline CDR1 and CDR2: DFQATT and SNEGSKA (reference sequence). The DNA of the CDR3 is TGCAGTGCTTTAAGGGGCAGTGCTGAAGCTTTCTTT. Protein sequence: CSALRGSAEAFF.

The chain carries TRBV12-3 or TRBV12-4 and TRBJ1-1; D perhaps matches TRBD1 (6 bases). The CDR3 runs 13 residues. The V end was cut by 3 bases, the J end by 3 bases, with 8 bases between. In nucleotides, the CDR3 is TGTGCCAGCAGTTTTTCAGGGGACACTGAAGCTTTCTTT. Translation: CASSFSGDTEAFF.

The genes are TRBV5-1 and TRBJ1-2; TRBD1 matches at 9 bases. V lost 4 bases, J lost 4 bases, and 8 bases stayed unmatched. Germline assignment: CDR1 SGHRS and CDR2 YFSETQ. The CDR3 is 15 residues long. CDR3 DNA: TGCGCCAGCAGCGAAGGACAGGGGTACCTCTATGGCTACACCTTC. It is translated as CASSEGQGYLYGYTF. The full variable domain, completed using reference TRBV5-1 and TRBJ1-2, is KAGVTQTPRYLIKTRGQQVTLSCSPISGHRSVSWYQQTPGQGLQFLFEYFSETQRNKGNFPGRFSGRQFSNSRSEMNVSTLELGDSALYLCASSEGQGYLYGYTFGSGTRLTVV.

This clonotype appeared a few times. The rearrangement joins TRBV19 to TRBJ1-5; perhaps TRBD1 as D (5 bases). V lost 9 bases and J 6 bases, leaving 24 bases between the germline ends. Germline V gene lookup returns CDR1 LNHDA and CDR2 SQIVND (reference sequence). The CDR3 loop spans 16 amino acids. The CDR3 DNA reads as TGTGCCAGCTCAACTGTGGGGGTCTCTCAGGGTCAGCCCCAGCATTTT. Its protein is CASSTVGVSQGQPQHF.

This clonotype was found a few times. This rearrangement joins TRBV7-2 to TRBJ2-3, with D uncertain. V gave up 1 base and J gave up 3 bases, with 5 bases separating them. The CDR3 extends over 13 amino acids. CDR1 is SGHTA, CDR2 FQGNSA, per germline. CDR3 coding DNA: TGTGCCAGCAGCTTAGTCACAACAGATACGCAGTATTTT. This encodes CASSLVTTDTQYF.

This clonotype was found a few times. Just one base apart from a much larger clone, this may be a read error. V is TRBV20-1 and J is TRBJ2-7; 11 bases are shared with TRBD2. This CDR3 region has 16 residues. Germline CDR1 and CDR2: DFQATT and SNEGSKA (reference sequence). Losses at the gene ends were 7 bases for V and 5 bases for J; bases not matched to a gene: 16. DNA of the CDR3: TGCAGTGTTAGTGTAGGGCCTAGCGGGAGGATCAACGAGCAGTACTTC. Translated: CSVSVGPSGRINEQYF.

This clonotype came up many times. The chain has TRBV28 and TRBJ1-2; 7 bases map to TRBD1. The CDR3 contains 12 residues. The germline V gene encodes CDR1 MDHEN and CDR2 SYDVKM. V dropped 2 bases and J dropped 11; count of bases not matched to a gene: 5. The CDR3 sequence is CASSLVGGGYTF. CDR3 DNA: TGTGCCAGCAGTTTAGTAGGGGGCGGATACACCTTC.